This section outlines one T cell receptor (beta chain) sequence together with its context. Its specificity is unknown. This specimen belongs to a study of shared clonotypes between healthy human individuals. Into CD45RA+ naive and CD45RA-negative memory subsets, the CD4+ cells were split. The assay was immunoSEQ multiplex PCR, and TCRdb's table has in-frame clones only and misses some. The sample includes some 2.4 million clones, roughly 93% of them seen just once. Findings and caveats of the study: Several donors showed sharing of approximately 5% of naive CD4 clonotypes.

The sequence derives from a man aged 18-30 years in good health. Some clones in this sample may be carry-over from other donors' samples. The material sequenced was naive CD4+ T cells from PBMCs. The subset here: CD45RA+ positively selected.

CDR3 DNA sequence: TGTGCCAGTAGGACAGGAGCAAACACCATATATTTT. Translation: CASRTGANTIYF. The chain joins TRBV2 to TRBJ1-3, with 7 bases that match TRBD1. In germline, CDR1 is SNHLY, CDR2 FYNNEI. The CDR3 sequence is 12 residues long. Trimming cost V 9 bases and J 6 bases; bases outside gene matches: 5.